This entry lists 2 T cell receptor beta chains sequenced from one sample in a study of blood T cell repertoires in COVID-19 (dated by TCRdb to the early 2020s). Library preparation was by the immunoSEQ multiplex PCR assay. Drawn from immuneACCESS, this table holds only the in-frame rearrangements with V and J called that TCRdb kept. Clones are partly lost; checked studies trace under half to an unresolved V gene and leave the rest unexplained. Present in this sample are 50,000 to 60,000 clones, roughly 91% of which were seen just once. Roughly 10% of the sample rests with the top ten. Sequenced: peripheral blood. These receptors all come from a man at least 80 years old with active or convalescent COVID-19.

The chain links TRBV7-9 to TRBJ2-3, with TRBD1 identical over 8 bases. Trimming took 0 bases from V and 2 from J; bases not matched to a gene: 1. Germline V gene data show CDR1 as SEHNR and CDR2 as FQNEAQ (reference sequence). This CDR3 has 15 amino acids. The CDR3 here is CASSLAQGATDTQYF. CDR3 nucleotides: TGTGCCAGCAGCTTAGCCCAGGGGGCCACAGATACGCAGTATTTT.

The gene calls are TRBV19 and TRBJ2-2, with D maybe TRBD2 (7 bases). Trimming removed 3 bases from V and 6 bases from J, with 14 bases in between. This CDR3 spans 15 amino acids. Per germline, CDR1 LNHDA and CDR2 SQIVND (reference sequence). The CDR3 loop reads CASSIGAGASGELFF. The DNA for the CDR3 is TGTGCCAGTAGTATCGGGGCGGGGGCGTCCGGGGAGCTGTTTTTT.